A single sample gave rise to the 27 T cell receptor beta chains below, sequenced in a study of T cell repertoires in cytomegalovirus infection. TCRdb itself ran the reads through MiXCR, one entry per CDR3 protein. The data contain under 850,000 distinct CDR3 sequences, approximately 33% of them singletons. These receptors' antigens are unknown. The specimen was cultured PBMCs, collected from culture after CMV antigen stimulation. The receptors were sampled from a human donor in good health (CMV status not recorded). Some clones in this sample may be carry-over from other donors' samples.

In its sample, this clonotype was seen many times. The CDR3 loop is CASSLAVGQVGPQHF. In DNA, the CDR3 is TGTGCCAGCAGCTTAGCGGTCGGGCAGGTAGGCCCCCAGCATTTT. The chain couples TRBV7-2 to TRBJ1-5; no firm D call. Germline CDR1 SGHTA, CDR2 FQGNSA. Trimming stripped 0 bases from V and 10 bases from J, with 16 bases between. This CDR3 region has 15 residues.

This clonotype was found many times. The V and J genes are TRBV7-8 and TRBJ1-1; maybe TRBD1 (5 bases). V was trimmed by 5 bases and J by 7 bases, leaving 20 bases between them. CDR3 length: 15 amino acids. The germline CDR1 and CDR2 sequences are SGHVS and FQNEAQ. The CDR3 DNA reads as TGTGCCAGCAGCCTTTCCGGGACGCCCCACATTGAAGCTTTCTTT. Translating it yields CASSLSGTPHIEAFF.

V and J are TRBV6-5 and TRBJ2-1; 8 nucleotides match TRBD2. Germline V CDR1 and CDR2: MNHEY, SVGAGI. Trimming at V came to 6 bases and at J to 5 bases, leaving 6 bases not matched to a gene. The CDR3 has 14 amino acids. CDR3 loop: CASRNLAGHNEQFF. DNA of the CDR3: TGTGCCAGCAGAAACCTAGCGGGCCACAATGAGCAGTTCTTC.

This clonotype came up a few times. This chain links TRBV6-2 or TRBV6-3 with TRBJ2-5, with 13 bases that match TRBD2. This CDR3 spans 17 amino acids. The V gene end was trimmed by 1 base and the J gene end by 2 bases; junction bases not matched to a gene: 4. From germline, CDR1 is MNHEY and CDR2 SVGEGT. CDR3: CASSYWTSGGEQETQYF. The CDR3 coding sequence is TGTGCCAGCAGTTACTGGACTAGCGGGGGAGAACAAGAGACCCAGTACTTC.

This chain connects TRBV10-3 to TRBJ2-3, with 12 bases lining up with TRBD2. V was clipped by 8 bases and J by 3 bases; unmatched bases: 9. The germline V gene encodes CDR1 ENHRY and CDR2 SYGVKD. The CDR3 has 16 amino acids. As DNA, the CDR3 is TGTGCCATCTCCTACGCCGGGACTAGCGGGACAGATACGCAGTATTTT. Protein sequence: CAISYAGTSGTDTQYF.

This clonotype showed up many times. The J gene is TRBJ2-5, the V gene TRBV7-2; 7 positions agree with TRBD1. V was clipped by 0 bases and J by 5 bases; unmatched bases: 3. The CDR3 consists of 14 residues. Germline V CDR1 and CDR2: SGHTA, FQGNSA. The CDR3: CASSLAVRGETQYF. DNA of the CDR3: TGTGCCAGCAGCTTAGCAGTCAGGGGGGAGACCCAGTACTTC. Supplemented by reference TRBV7-2 and TRBJ2-5, the full variable domain reads GAGVSQSPSNKVTEKGKDVELRCDPISGHTALYWYRQSLGQGLEFLIYFQGNSAPDKSGLPSDRFSAERTGGSVSTLTIQRTQQEDSAVYLCASSLAVRGETQYFGPGTRLLVL.

The chain carries TRBV6-6 and TRBJ1-1; possible D gene TRBD1, 5 bases. The CDR3 is 15 residues long. The V gene's germline CDR1 is MNHNY and CDR2 SVGAGI (reference sequence). Trimming shortened V by 2 bases and J by 6 bases, and 16 bases separated the two germline ends. CDR3 coding DNA: TGTGCCAGCAGTTACCCCAGGGACGGGATCTCTGAAGCTTTCTTT. The encoded protein is CASSYPRDGISEAFF.

The CDR3 DNA reads as TGTGCCAGCAGCGCAAGGAGCCGGGACGAGCAGTACTTC. It translates to CASSARSRDEQYF. The chain couples TRBV7-2 to TRBJ2-7, with D uncertain. Germline values: CDR1 SGHTA, CDR2 FQGNSA. The CDR3 spans 13 residues. V lost 5 bases and J 5 bases, leaving 13 bases between the germline ends.

The chain combines TRBV4-1 with TRBJ1-5, with 8 bases fitting TRBD1. Trimming cost V 3 bases and J 9 bases; bases outside gene matches: 4. Germline assignment: CDR1 MGHRA and CDR2 YSYEKL. CDR3 length equals 13 residues. CDR3 nucleotides: TGCGCCAGCAGCCAGGTACAGGGGGGGCCCCAGCATTTT. Amino acids: CASSQVQGGPQHF.

This clonotype was picked up a small number of times. The rearrangement links TRBV4-1 to TRBJ2-1; D not resolved. V lost 4 bases and J 1 base, leaving 14 bases between the germline ends. The CDR3 extends over 16 amino acids. CDR1 MGHRA and CDR2 YSYEKL come from the germline V gene. In DNA form, the CDR3 reads TGCGCCAGCAGCCCCTCGGACGGCAGATCCTACAATGAGCAGTTCTTC. Amino acids: CASSPSDGRSYNEQFF.

As to this clonotype: This CDR3 is missing its conserved last phenylalanine or tryptophan, likely due to a read error. The chain joins TRBV28 to TRBJ1-1; 7 positions match TRBD1. CDR3 size: 15 residues. The V segment lost 5 bases and the J segment 8 bases; nucleotides outside the gene matches: 14. Germline lookup yields CDR1 MDHEN and CDR2 SYDVKM. The DNA of the CDR3 is TGTGCCAGCAGTATTAGGCCAGGGGCAGGGGGAGAAGCTTTCCTT. As protein: CASSIRPGAGGEAFL.

This clonotype was detected only a few times. This chain uses TRBV5-1 with TRBJ2-4; a weak D match, TRBD2 (5 bases). Per the germline V gene, CDR1 is SGHRS and CDR2 is YFSETQ. V was pared by 4 bases and J by 7 bases, with 15 bases between. The CDR3 sequence is 14 residues long. The CDR3 sequence: CASSDDRGGNIQYF. Here the CDR3 DNA reads TGCGCCAGCAGCGATGACCGCGGCGGGAACATTCAGTACTTC.

In this sample, this clonotype turned up a few times. The chain recombines TRBV4-1 with TRBJ2-2; D is undetermined. Trimming stripped 5 bases from V and 7 bases from J, with 17 bases between. Germline CDR1 reads MGHRA; CDR2 reads YSYEKL. The CDR3 extends over 15 amino acids. The CDR3 DNA is TGCGCCAGCAGCGCCCGGGTTGCGGTCCTCGGGGAGCTGTTTTTT. Protein: CASSARVAVLGELFF.

The chain uses TRBV20-1 and TRBJ2-2; D is perhaps TRBD2 (6 bases). The V and J ends lost 6 bases and 3 bases respectively, with 14 bases between them. The germline V gene encodes CDR1 DFQATT and CDR2 SNEGSKA (reference sequence). This CDR3 contains 14 residues. The CDR3 loop reads CSAQRGTDTGELFF. DNA of the CDR3: TGCAGTGCCCAACGGGGGACGGACACCGGGGAGCTGTTTTTT.

Of note for this clonotype: A much larger clonotype is one base distant, so this may be a read error. The rearrangement links TRBV7-2 to TRBJ2-1; D possibly matches TRBD1 or TRBD2 (5 bases each). The length of the CDR3 is 15 residues. Germline-derived CDR1 and CDR2 are SGHTA and FQGNSA. The CDR3 DNA is TGTGTCAGCAGCCGGGACCGGAGCTCCTACAATGAGCAGTTCTTC. Encoded protein: CVSSRDRSSYNEQFF.

This clonotype was observed a few times. CDR3 region: CASSLEPGGAGYGYTF. CDR3 nucleotides: TGTGCCAGCAGCTTAGAGCCCGGGGGGGCCGGCTATGGCTACACCTTC. The chain links TRBV7-9 to TRBJ1-2, with D possibly TRBD1 on 6 matching bases. This CDR3 has 16 residues. The germline V gene has CDR1 SEHNR and CDR2 FQNEAQ (reference sequence). V was pared by 1 base and J by 4 bases, with 16 bases between.

CDR3 in amino acids: CATERTGYEQYF. The DNA for the CDR3 is TGTGCCACCGAGCGAACTGGTTACGAGCAGTACTTC. V usage is TRBV6-1 and J usage is TRBJ2-7; D unresolved. This CDR3 has 12 residues. From germline, CDR1 is MNHNS and CDR2 SASEGT. Trimming took 10 bases from V and 4 from J, leaving 14 bases between them.

This chain joins TRBV20-1 and TRBJ2-5; 11 bases agree with TRBD1. Trimming removed 5 bases from V and 3 bases from J; junction bases left unmatched: 5. Germline V gives CDR1 DFQATT, CDR2 SNEGSKA (reference sequence). The CDR3 sequence is 14 residues long. DNA for the CDR3: TGCAGTGCTGAGGACAGGGGGCTAGAAGAGACCCAGTACTTC. This codes for CSAEDRGLEETQYF.

This sequence joins TRBV20-1 and TRBJ2-3; D assignment may be TRBD1 or TRBD2 (6 bases each). Germline V CDR1 and CDR2: DFQATT, SNEGSKA (reference sequence). This CDR3 comprises 15 residues. Trimming pared 0 bases from V and 1 base from J, leaving 11 bases between. The CDR3: CSARDEGGRTDTQYF. CDR3 nucleotide sequence: TGCAGTGCTAGAGATGAGGGGGGACGCACAGATACGCAGTATTTT.

The chain links TRBV7-6 to TRBJ2-1; D may be TRBD1 or TRBD2 (5 bases each). The length of the CDR3 is 15 residues. Germline V gene sequence: CDR1 SGHVS, CDR2 FNYEAQ. The germline V and J ends were trimmed by 5 bases and 8 bases, with 19 bases remaining between them. CDR3 sequence: CASSHTGTSRHEQFF. As DNA, the CDR3 is TGTGCCAGCAGCCATACCGGGACCTCGAGGCATGAGCAGTTCTTC.

The chain has TRBV5-6 and TRBJ2-1; TRBD2 aligns across 8 bases. CDR1 is SGHDT and CDR2 is YYEEEE in the germline V gene. The CDR3 is made up of 14 amino acids. Germline trimming cut 1 base from V and 4 bases from J; bases unmatched to any gene: 1. CDR3 sequence (DNA): TGTGCCAGCAGCTTGCCTAGCGGGTACAATGAGCAGTTCTTC. Amino acids: CASSLPSGYNEQFF. Full variable domain (outside the CDR3, taken from reference TRBV5-6 and TRBJ2-1): DAGVTQSPTHLIKTRGQQVTLRCSPKSGHDTVSWYQQALGQGPQFIFQYYEEEERQRGNFPDRFSGHQFPNYSSELNVNALLLGDSALYLCASSLPSGYNEQFFGPGTRLTVL.

The rearrangement links TRBV12-3 or TRBV12-4 to TRBJ2-6; D could derive from TRBD1 or TRBD2 (5 bases each). Trimming removed 8 bases at V and 4 bases at J, with 15 bases between. The CDR3 covers 15 residues. The CDR3 DNA sequence: TGTGCCAGCGGTCAGAGGGGTTCCGGGGCCAACGTCCTGACTTTC. It specifies CASGQRGSGANVLTF.

This chain connects TRBV5-1 to TRBJ2-3; no clear D. The V end was cut by 1 base, the J end by 1 base, with 7 bases between. The CDR3 consists of 14 residues. Germline assignment: CDR1 SGHRS and CDR2 YFSETQ. The CDR3 nucleotides read TGCGCCAGCAGCTTGAGCGACGGCACAGATACGCAGTATTTT. Its protein is CASSLSDGTDTQYF.

This clonotype was picked up a small number of times. V is TRBV12-3 or TRBV12-4 and J is TRBJ2-2; a weak D match, TRBD2 (5 bases). CDR3 length equals 12 residues. V was cut by 11 bases and J by 4 bases, with 11 bases left in between. CDR3 sequence reads: CAFRAVTGELFF. Here the CDR3 DNA reads TGTGCCTTCCGAGCGGTCACCGGGGAGCTGTTTTTT.

CDR3 bases: TGCGCCAGCAGCTTGGGGGGGTCACTCAACACAGATACGCAGTATTTT. This gives the protein CASSLGGSLNTDTQYF. The V gene is TRBV5-1, the J gene TRBJ2-3, with D possibly being TRBD1 or TRBD2 (5 bases each). The V gene lost 0 bases and the J gene lost 2 bases, with 13 bases spanning the gap. This CDR3 has 16 residues. Per germline, CDR1 SGHRS and CDR2 YFSETQ.

The chain employs TRBV5-4 and TRBJ2-2; maybe TRBD1 (6 bases). Germline V gene lookup returns CDR1 SGHNT and CDR2 YYREEE (reference sequence). This CDR3 contains 15 residues. The ends were cut back, 7 bases at V and 4 bases at J, with 17 bases in the middle. CDR3 in amino acids: CASGNRDGSTGELFF. Here the CDR3 DNA reads TGTGCCAGCGGCAACAGGGACGGTAGCACCGGGGAGCTGTTTTTT.

This clonotype showed up just a few times. This chain uses TRBV7-9 with TRBJ2-4; D may be TRBD2 (6 bases). This CDR3 contains 16 residues. In germline, CDR1 is SEHNR, CDR2 FQNEAQ (reference sequence). Deletions cut 5 bases from V and 1 base from J, with 15 bases between. CDR3 nucleotides: TGTGCCAGCAGCCCGGGCGGGATCGCTGCCAAAAACATTCAGTACTTC. Translated: CASSPGGIAAKNIQYF.